Listed below are T cell receptor beta chains from one sample, sequenced in a study of cytomegalovirus exposure and HLA in healthy donors. Data came from immunoSEQ multiplex PCR; TCRdb stores just in-frame clones and leaves some out. The sample has 100,000 or so clones, approximately 80% seen once; the top ten hold around 5.3%. The material sequenced was PBMCs. These receptors all come from a male donor in good health and CMV-seronegative. Each CDR3 is given with its conserved first and last residue.

j_call v_call cdr3_aa
TRBJ2-1 TRBV11-3 CASSLVREGIDEQFF
TRBJ1-1 TRBV2 CASKDRGRNTEAFF
TRBJ2-1 TRBV9 CASSGEGLAGYNEQFF
- TRBV30 CAWSGGFFGTRPDDEQYF
TRBJ1-4 TRBV7-9 CASSLVSGGANEKLFF
TRBJ2-5 TRBV13 CASSFYKLTGVGETQYF
TRBJ2-7 TRBV27 CASSLGGTGASGYYEQYF
TRBJ1-1 TRBV10-3 CAIRQNTEAFF
TRBJ1-2 TRBV9 CASGQDNMNYGYTF
TRBJ1-5 TRBV5-1 CASSLTGGQDQPQHF
TRBJ2-5 TRBV7-9 CSSSSPPRGETQYF
TRBJ2-4 TRBV11-2 CASSLDTVNIQYF
TRBJ2-5 TRBV9 CASSVTSGRAETQYF
TRBJ1-1 TRBV7-8 CASSLLGTANTEAFF
TRBJ1-5 TRBV28 CASSLPQRDPQHF
TRBJ1-5 TRBV11-3 CASSPGPRQPQHF
TRBJ1-1 TRBV4-3 CASSQESDSPEAFF
TRBJ1-4 TRBV7-9 CASSADRDGEKLFF
TRBJ2-6 TRBV6-4 CASSGAGHSGANVLTF
TRBJ2-2 TRBV11-2 CASRGLAGAGPGELFF
TRBJ2-4 TRBV2 CASSDSRTDKNIQYF
TRBJ1-2 TRBV6-1 CASSEWAANYGYTF
TRBJ1-1 TRBV28 CASSLLSTGIYTEAFF
TRBJ1-4 TRBV19 CASSTYRGREEKLFF
TRBJ1-1 TRBV19 CASSIQGSTEAFF
TRBJ2-3 TRBV18 CASSPAEPSTDTQYF
TRBJ2-1 TRBV4-1 CASSQEAPRGRASEQFF
TRBJ1-2 TRBV27 CASSFTGDPYGYTF
TRBJ2-7 TRBV5-6 CASSSSYEQYF
TRBJ1-1 TRBV7-9 CASTDNPLGANTEAFF
TRBJ2-7 TRBV21-1 CASSKAGTSIEQYF
TRBJ1-5 TRBV2 CASRGSPNQPQHF
TRBJ2-2 TRBV27 CASSLSASGTGELFF
TRBJ2-1 TRBV9 CASSPGLAGETYNEQFF